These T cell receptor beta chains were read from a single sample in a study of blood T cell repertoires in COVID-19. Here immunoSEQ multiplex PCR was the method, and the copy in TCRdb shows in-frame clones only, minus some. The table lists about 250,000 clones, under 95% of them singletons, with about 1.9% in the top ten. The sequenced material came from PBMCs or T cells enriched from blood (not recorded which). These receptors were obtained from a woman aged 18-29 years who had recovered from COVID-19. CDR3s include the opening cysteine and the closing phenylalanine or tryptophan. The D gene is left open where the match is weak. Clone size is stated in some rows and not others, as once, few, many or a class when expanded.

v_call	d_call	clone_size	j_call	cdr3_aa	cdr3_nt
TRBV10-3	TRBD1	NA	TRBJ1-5	CATGQGTDQPQHF	TGTGCCACCGGACAGGGGACGGATCAGCCCCAGCATTTT
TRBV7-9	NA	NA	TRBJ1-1	CASSLFMSTEAFF	TGTGCCAGCAGCTTATTTATGAGCACTGAAGCTTTCTTT
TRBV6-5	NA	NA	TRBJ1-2	CASNGGGVWGYTF	TGTGCCAGCAACGGGGGAGGGGTTTGGGGCTACACCTTC
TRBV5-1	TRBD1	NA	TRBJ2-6	CASSLEGRGHGANVLTF	TGCGCCAGCAGCTTGGAAGGCAGGGGGCATGGGGCCAACGTCCTGACTTTC
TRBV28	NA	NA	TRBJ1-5	CASSSSGFSNQPQHF	TGTGCCAGCAGTTCCAGTGGTTTTAGCAATCAGCCCCAGCATTTT
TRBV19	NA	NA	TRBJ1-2	CASSTSPGSAESSIRYGYTF	TGTGCCAGTAGTACATCCCCGGGATCCGCTGAAAGCTCGATCCGCTATGGCTACACCTTC
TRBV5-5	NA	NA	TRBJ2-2	CASSLGPPGGLFF	TGTGCCAGCAGCTTGGGGCCCCCCGGGGGGCTGTTTTTT
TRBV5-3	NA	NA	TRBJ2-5	CARSVHGHGGTQYF	TGTGCCAGAAGCGTCCACGGCCACGGAGGGACCCAGTACTTC
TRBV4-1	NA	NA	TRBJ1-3	CASSQDRTTSGNTIYF	TGCGCCAGCAGCCAAGATCGGACAACCTCTGGAAACACCATATATTTT
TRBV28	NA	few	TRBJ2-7	CASTPPGPSYEQYF	TGTGCCAGCACCCCGCCTGGGCCGTCCTACGAGCAGTACTTC
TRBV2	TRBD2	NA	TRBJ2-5	CASSVIAGGPETQYF	TGTGCCAGCAGTGTAATAGCGGGGGGGCCGGAGACCCAGTACTTC
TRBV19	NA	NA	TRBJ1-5	CASSSGFNQPQHF	TGTGCCAGTAGTTCGGGGTTCAATCAGCCCCAGCATTTT
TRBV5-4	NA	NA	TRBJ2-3	CASRSSTDTQYF	TGTGCCAGCAGATCAAGCACAGATACGCAGTATTTT
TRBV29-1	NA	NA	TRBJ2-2	CSGHAGGELFF	TGCAGCGGGCACGCGGGCGGGGAGCTGTTTTTT
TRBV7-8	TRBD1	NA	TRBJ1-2	CASSSPRDSSANYGYTF	TGTGCCAGCAGCTCGCCCCGGGACAGTTCAGCTAACTATGGCTACACCTTC
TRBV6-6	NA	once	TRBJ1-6	CASSYGAENSPLHF	TGTGCCAGCAGTTACGGGGCCGAGAATTCACCCCTCCACTTT
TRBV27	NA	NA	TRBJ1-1	CASSLSSGVNTEAFF	TGTGCCAGCAGTTTATCGTCAGGGGTGAACACTGAAGCTTTCTTT
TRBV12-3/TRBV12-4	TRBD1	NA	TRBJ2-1	CASTVDRTNEQFF	TGTGCCAGCACCGTGGACAGGACGAATGAGCAGTTCTTC
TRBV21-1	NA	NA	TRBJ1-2	CASSNNLWPLNYGYTF	TGTGCCAGCTCCAATAATTTGTGGCCCCTTAACTATGGCTACACCTTC
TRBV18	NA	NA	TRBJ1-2	CASSPQQGEYGNGYTF	TGTGCCAGCTCACCCCAGCAAGGAGAATATGGTAATGGCTACACCTTC
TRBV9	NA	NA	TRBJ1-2	CASNRGSRNYGYTF	TGTGCCAGCAACCGGGGGTCGCGTAACTATGGCTACACCTTC
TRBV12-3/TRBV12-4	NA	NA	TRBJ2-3	CASSLASTQYF	TGTGCCAGCAGTTTAGCCTCTACGCAGTATTTT
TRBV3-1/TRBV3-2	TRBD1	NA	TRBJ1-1	CASSQHGTENTEAFF	TGTGCCAGCAGCCAACACGGGACAGAGAACACTGAAGCTTTCTTT
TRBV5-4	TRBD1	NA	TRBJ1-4	CASSSGTGLEKLFF	TGTGCCAGCAGCTCCGGGACAGGGCTTGAAAAACTGTTTTTT
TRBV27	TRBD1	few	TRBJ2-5	CASSPGGETQYF	TGTGCCAGCAGTCCAGGGGGAGAGACCCAGTACTTC
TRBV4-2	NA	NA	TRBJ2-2	CASSQVIRGRRPGELFF	TGTGCCAGCAGCCAAGTCATTAGAGGGAGGAGGCCCGGGGAGCTGTTTTTT
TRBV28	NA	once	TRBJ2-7	CASSAGYEQYF	TGTGCCAGCAGTGCAGGCTACGAGCAGTACTTT